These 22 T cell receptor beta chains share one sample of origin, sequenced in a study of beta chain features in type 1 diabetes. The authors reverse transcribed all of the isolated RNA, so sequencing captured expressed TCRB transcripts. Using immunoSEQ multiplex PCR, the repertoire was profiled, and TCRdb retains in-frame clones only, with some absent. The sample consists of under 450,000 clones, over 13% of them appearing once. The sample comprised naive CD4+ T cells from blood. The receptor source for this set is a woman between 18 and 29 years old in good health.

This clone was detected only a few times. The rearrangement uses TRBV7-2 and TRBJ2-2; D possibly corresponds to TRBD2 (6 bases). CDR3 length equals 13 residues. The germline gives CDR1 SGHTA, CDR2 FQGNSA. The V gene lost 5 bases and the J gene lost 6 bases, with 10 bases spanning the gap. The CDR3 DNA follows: TGTGCCAGCAGCCGGACTATGTCCGGGGAGCTGTTTTTT. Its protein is CASSRTMSGELFF.

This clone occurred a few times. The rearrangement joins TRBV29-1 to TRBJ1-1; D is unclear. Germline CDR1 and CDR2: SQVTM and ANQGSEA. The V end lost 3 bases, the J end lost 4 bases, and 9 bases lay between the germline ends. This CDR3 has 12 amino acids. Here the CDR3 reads CSVDRDLTEAFF. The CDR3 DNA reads TGCAGCGTTGATCGGGATCTCACTGAAGCTTTCTTT.

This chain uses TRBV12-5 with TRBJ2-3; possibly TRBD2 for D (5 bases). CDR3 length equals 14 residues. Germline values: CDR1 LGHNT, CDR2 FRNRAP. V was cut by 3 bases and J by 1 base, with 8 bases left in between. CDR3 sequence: CASGLGGRTDTQYF. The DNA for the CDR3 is TGTGCTAGTGGTTTAGGCGGGCGCACAGATACGCAGTATTTT.

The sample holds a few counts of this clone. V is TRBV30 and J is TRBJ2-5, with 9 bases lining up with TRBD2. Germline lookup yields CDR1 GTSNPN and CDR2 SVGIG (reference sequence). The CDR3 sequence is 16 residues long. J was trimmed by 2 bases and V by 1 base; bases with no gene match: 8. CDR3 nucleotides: TGTGCCTGGAGTGCTGATAGCGGGAGTAAGCAAGAGACCCAGTACTTC. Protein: CAWSADSGSKQETQYF.

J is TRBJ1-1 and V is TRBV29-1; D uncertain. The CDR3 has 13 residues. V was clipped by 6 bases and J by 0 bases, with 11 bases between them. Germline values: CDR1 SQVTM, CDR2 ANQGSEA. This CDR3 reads CSVQGVMNTEAFF. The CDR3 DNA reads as TGCAGCGTCCAAGGAGTTATGAACACTGAAGCTTTCTTT.

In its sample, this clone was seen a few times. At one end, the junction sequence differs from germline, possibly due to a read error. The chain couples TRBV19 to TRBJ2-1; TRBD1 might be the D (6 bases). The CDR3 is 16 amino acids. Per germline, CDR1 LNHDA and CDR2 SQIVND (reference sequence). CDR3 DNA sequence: TGTGCCAGTAGGATAGGACAGCCCCGCTCCTACAATGAGCAGTTCTTC. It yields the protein CASRIGQPRSYNEQFF.

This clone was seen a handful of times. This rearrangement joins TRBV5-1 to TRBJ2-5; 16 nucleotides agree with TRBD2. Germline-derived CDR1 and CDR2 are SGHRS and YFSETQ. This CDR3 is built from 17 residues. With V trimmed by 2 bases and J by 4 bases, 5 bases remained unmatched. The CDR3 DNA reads TGCGCCAGCAGCTTCTCGGGACTAGCGGGAGGGTTAGAGACCCAGTACTTC. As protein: CASSFSGLAGGLETQYF.

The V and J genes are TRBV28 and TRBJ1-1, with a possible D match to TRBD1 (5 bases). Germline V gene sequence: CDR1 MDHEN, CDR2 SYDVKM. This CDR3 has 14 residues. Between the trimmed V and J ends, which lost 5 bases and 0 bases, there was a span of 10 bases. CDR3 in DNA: TGTGCCAGCAGTGGGGCAGCATTGAACACTGAAGCTTTCTTT. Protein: CASSGAALNTEAFF. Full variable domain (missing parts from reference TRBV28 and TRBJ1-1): DVKVTQSSRYLVKRTGEKVFLECVQDMDHENMFWYRQDPGLGLRLIYFSYDVKMKEKGDIPEGYSVSREKKERFSLILESASTNQTSMYLCASSGAALNTEAFFGQGTRLTVV.

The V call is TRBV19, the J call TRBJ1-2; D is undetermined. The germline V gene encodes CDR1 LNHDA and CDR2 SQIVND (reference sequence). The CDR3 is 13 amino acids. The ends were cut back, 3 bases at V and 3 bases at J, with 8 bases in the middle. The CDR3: CASSMVTDYGYTF. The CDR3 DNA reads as TGTGCCAGTAGTATGGTAACGGACTATGGCTACACCTTC.

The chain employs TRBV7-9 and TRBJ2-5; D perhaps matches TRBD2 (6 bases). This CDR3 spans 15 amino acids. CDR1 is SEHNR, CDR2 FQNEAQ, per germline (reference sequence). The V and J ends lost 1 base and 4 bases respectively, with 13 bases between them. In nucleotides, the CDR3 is TGTGCCAGCAGCTTAGGTGGACTGGAGGGAGAGACCCAGTACTTC. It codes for CASSLGGLEGETQYF.

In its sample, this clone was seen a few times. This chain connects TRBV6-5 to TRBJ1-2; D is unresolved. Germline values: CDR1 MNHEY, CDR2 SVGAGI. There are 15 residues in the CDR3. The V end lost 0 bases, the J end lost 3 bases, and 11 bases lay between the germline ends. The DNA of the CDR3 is TGTGCCAGCAGTTACTCCATAACGGTCTACTATGGCTACACCTTC. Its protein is CASSYSITVYYGYTF.

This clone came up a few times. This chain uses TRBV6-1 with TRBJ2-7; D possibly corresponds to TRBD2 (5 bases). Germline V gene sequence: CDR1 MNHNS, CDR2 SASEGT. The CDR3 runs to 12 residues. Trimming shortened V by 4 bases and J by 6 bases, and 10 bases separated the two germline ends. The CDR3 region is CASSAEGGEQYF. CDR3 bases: TGTGCCAGCAGTGCTGAGGGCGGCGAGCAGTACTTC.

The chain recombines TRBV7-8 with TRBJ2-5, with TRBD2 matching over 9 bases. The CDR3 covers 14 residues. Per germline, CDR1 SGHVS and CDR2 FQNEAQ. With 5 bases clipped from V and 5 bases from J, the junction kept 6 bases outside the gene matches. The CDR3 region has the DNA TGTGCCAGCAGCCTCAGGACTAGCGCGGAGACCCAGTACTTC. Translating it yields CASSLRTSAETQYF.

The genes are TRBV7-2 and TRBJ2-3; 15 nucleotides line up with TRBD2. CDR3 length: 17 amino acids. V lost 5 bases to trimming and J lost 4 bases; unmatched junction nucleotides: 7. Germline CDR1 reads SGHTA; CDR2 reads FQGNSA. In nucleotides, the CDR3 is TGTGCCAGCAGCAGAGGACTAGCGGGAGGGAGTGCAGATACGCAGTATTTT. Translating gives CASSRGLAGGSADTQYF.

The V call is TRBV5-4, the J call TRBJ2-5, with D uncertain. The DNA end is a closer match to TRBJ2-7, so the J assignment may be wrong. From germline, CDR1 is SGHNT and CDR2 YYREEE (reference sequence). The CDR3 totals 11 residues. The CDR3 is CASSLEREQYF. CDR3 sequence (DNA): TGTGCCAGCAGCTTGGAGCGCGAGCAGTACTTC.

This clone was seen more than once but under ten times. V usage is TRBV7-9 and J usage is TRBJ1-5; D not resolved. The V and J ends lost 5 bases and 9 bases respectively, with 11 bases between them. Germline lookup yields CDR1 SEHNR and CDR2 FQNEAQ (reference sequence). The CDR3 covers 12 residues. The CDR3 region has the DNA TGTGCCAGCAGCCAGACTTTTCCGCCCCAGCATTTT. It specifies CASSQTFPPQHF.

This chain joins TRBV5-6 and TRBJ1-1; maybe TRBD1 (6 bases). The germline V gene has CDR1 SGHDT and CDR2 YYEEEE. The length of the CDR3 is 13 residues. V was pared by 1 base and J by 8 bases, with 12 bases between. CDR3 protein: CASSLRGGPEAFF. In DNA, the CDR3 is TGTGCCAGCAGCTTGAGGGGGGGACCAGAAGCTTTCTTT.

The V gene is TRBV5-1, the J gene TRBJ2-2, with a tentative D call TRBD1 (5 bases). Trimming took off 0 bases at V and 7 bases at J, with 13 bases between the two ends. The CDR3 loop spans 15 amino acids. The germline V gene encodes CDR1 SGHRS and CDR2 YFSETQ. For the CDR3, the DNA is TGCGCCAGCAGCTTGGGATTAGCAGGGAACGGGGAGCTGTTTTTT. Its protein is CASSLGLAGNGELFF.

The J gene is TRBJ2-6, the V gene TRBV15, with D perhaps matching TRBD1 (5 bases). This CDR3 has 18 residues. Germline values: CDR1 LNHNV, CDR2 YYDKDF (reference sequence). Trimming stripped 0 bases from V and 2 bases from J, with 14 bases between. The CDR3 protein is CATSREITRVTGANVLTF. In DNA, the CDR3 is TGTGCCACCAGCAGAGAGATTACCAGGGTAACTGGGGCCAACGTCCTGACTTTC.

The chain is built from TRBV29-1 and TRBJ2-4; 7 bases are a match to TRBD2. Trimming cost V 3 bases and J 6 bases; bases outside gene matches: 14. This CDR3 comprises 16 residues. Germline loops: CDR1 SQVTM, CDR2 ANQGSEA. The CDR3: CSVERGGPNLGNIQYF. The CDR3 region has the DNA TGCAGCGTTGAGAGGGGAGGGCCTAATCTCGGAAACATTCAGTACTTC.

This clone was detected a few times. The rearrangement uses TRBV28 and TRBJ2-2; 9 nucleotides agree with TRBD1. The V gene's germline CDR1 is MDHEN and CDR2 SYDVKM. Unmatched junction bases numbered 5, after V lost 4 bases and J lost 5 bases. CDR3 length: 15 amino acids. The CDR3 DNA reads TGTGCCAGCAGTTCGCACAGGGGGCTAACCGGGGAGCTGTTTTTT. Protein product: CASSSHRGLTGELFF.

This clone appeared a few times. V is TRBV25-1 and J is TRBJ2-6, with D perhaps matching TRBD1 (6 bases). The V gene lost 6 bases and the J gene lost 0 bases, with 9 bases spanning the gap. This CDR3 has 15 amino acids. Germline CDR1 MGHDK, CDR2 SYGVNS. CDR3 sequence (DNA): TGTGCCAGCAGCCCGACAGGCTCTGGGGCCAACGTCCTGACTTTC. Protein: CASSPTGSGANVLTF.